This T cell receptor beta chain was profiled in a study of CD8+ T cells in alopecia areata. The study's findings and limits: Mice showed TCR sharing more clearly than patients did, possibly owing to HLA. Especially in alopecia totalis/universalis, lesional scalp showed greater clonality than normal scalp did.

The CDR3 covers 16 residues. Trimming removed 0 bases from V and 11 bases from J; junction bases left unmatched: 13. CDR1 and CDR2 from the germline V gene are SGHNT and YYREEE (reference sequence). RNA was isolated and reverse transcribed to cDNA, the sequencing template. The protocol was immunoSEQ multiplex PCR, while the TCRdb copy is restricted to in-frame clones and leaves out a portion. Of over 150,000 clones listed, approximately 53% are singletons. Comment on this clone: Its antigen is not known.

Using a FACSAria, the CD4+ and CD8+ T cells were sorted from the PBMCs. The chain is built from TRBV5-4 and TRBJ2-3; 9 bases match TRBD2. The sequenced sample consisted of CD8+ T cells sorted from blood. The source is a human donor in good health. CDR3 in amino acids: CASSLDGTSFPGGQYF. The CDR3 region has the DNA TGTGCCAGCAGCTTGGATGGGACTAGCTTCCCTGGGGGGCAGTATTTT.